The 25 T cell receptor beta chains in this list originate from one sample, sequenced in a study of blood T cells in healthy people across ages. With a J-beta primer mix and a sample-barcoded 5' primer, a second PCR ran 7 to 11 cycles. TCRdb redid the calling of the 5' RACE reads with MiXCR, one entry per CDR3 protein. This table holds 700,000 or so distinct CDR3 sequences, 40% to 50% found once. Sample: blood. The receptors here all came from a man older than 75 in good health.

In regard to this clonotype: At one of its ends the junction is not consistent with the germline gene, which may arise from a read error. The rearrangement uses TRBV7-2 and TRBJ2-7; 7 nucleotides line up with TRBD1. The CDR3 is 15 amino acids. Germline CDR1 is SGHTA and CDR2 is FQGNSA. The chain's CDR3 is CASRLDGTATYEQYF. The CDR3 DNA sequence: TGTGCCAGCAGATTAGACGGGACAGCCACCTACGAGCAGTACTTC.

In this sample, this clonotype turned up a few times. This chain uses TRBV4-3 with TRBJ2-1; tentative D call: TRBD2 (7 bases). Looked up from germline, CDR1 is LGHNA and CDR2 is YSLEER. V was clipped by 0 bases and J by 9 bases, with 12 bases between them. The length of the CDR3 is 14 residues. CDR3 region: CASSQDRGGGEQFF. The CDR3 DNA is TGCGCCAGCAGCCAAGATCGCGGGGGCGGTGAGCAGTTCTTC.

The chain uses TRBV6-5 and TRBJ2-5; D gene uncertain. Trimming cost V 8 bases and J 6 bases, with 16 bases left between them. The CDR3 length is 13 residues. Germline V gene sequence: CDR1 MNHEY, CDR2 SVGAGI. The CDR3 is CASSDGLGKTQYF. The DNA for the CDR3 is TGTGCCAGCTCAGATGGCCTGGGGAAGACCCAGTACTTC.

This clonotype was detected many times. This rearrangement joins TRBV4-2 to TRBJ2-5, with D perhaps matching TRBD1 or TRBD2 (6 bases each). V lost 2 bases and J 5 bases, leaving 9 bases between the germline ends. Germline assignment: CDR1 LGHNA and CDR2 YNFKEQ. The CDR3 loop spans 13 amino acids. CDR3 in DNA: TGTGCCAGCAGCCAACAGGGGAGGGAGACCCAGTACTTC. Translated: CASSQQGRETQYF.

The chain recombines TRBV6-2 or TRBV6-3 with TRBJ2-4; a weak D match, TRBD1 (6 bases). V lost 5 bases to trimming and J lost 0 bases, with 23 bases between them. The CDR3 runs to 19 residues. Germline values: CDR1 MNHEY, CDR2 SVGEGT. The CDR3 region is CASSPIGKRTAIAKNIQYF. CDR3 coding DNA: TGTGCCAGCAGTCCAATTGGAAAACGGACAGCCATAGCCAAAAACATTCAGTACTTC.

The rearrangement joins TRBV5-1 to TRBJ2-5, with D uncertain. V was pared by 2 bases and J by 5 bases, with 13 bases between. The germline gives CDR1 SGHRS, CDR2 YFSETQ. CDR3 length: 14 amino acids. CDR3 amino acids: CASSFSRSEETQYF. CDR3 DNA: TGCGCCAGCAGCTTCTCCCGGTCCGAGGAGACCCAGTACTTC.

This rearrangement joins TRBV3-1 to TRBJ1-2, with 8 bases matching TRBD1. The V and J ends lost 0 bases and 8 bases, in that order; junction bases with no gene match: 5. The CDR3 length is 14 residues. Germline CDR1 and CDR2: LGHDT and YNNKEL (reference sequence). CDR3 DNA: TGTGCCAGCAGCCAAGACAGGGGGCAAGGGGGCTACACCTTC. Encoded protein: CASSQDRGQGGYTF.

The rearrangement links TRBV5-1 to TRBJ2-6; D gene ambiguous. Germline CDR1 reads SGHRS; CDR2 reads YFSETQ. Trimming shortened V by 4 bases and J by 3 bases, and 8 bases separated the two germline ends. The CDR3 has 14 amino acids. CDR3 protein: CASSPEGGANVLTF. The DNA of the CDR3 is TGCGCCAGCAGCCCAGAAGGTGGGGCCAACGTCCTGACTTTC.

The rearrangement links TRBV7-2 to TRBJ2-1, with D maybe TRBD1 (6 bases). This CDR3 has 19 amino acids. Germline lookup yields CDR1 SGHTA and CDR2 FQGNSA. V was cut by 0 bases and J by 6 bases, with 24 bases left in between. The DNA for the CDR3 is TGTGCCAGCAGCTTAGCGCTCCCTCAGGGGATAGGGCCGGTCAATGAGCAGTTCTTC. As protein: CASSLALPQGIGPVNEQFF.

DNA of the CDR3: TGTGCCAGCAGTGAGGGACAGGGTGAGACCCAGTACTTC. The encoded protein is CASSEGQGETQYF. The chain uses TRBV6-4 and TRBJ2-5, with 9 nucleotides matching TRBD1. The V gene's germline CDR1 is MRHNA and CDR2 SNTAGT. The CDR3 extends over 13 amino acids. V dropped 3 bases and J dropped 5; count of bases not matched to a gene: 1.

This rearrangement joins TRBV7-3 to TRBJ2-1, with 12 bases fitting TRBD2. V was clipped by 3 bases and J by 8 bases; unmatched bases: 8. There are 16 residues in the CDR3. Germline V gene sequence: CDR1 SGHTA, CDR2 FQGTGA. CDR3 in DNA: TGTGCCAGCAGCTTCTTAACGACTAGCGGGAGCGATGAGCAGTTCTTC. Protein sequence: CASSFLTTSGSDEQFF.

V is TRBV4-3 and J is TRBJ2-2, with D possibly TRBD1 on 5 matching bases. The CDR3 covers 16 residues. The V gene's germline CDR1 is LGHNA and CDR2 YSLEER. The V end was cut by 0 bases, the J end by 3 bases, with 11 bases between. The CDR3: CASSQETDLYTGELFF. As DNA, the CDR3 is TGCGCCAGCAGCCAAGAGACAGACCTTTACACCGGGGAGCTGTTTTTT.

In DNA, the CDR3 is TGTGCCAGCAGTCCTCGGACAGCGGGGGCGGGCACAGATACGCAGTATTTT. This codes for CASSPRTAGAGTDTQYF. The chain employs TRBV7-2 and TRBJ2-3; TRBD2 aligns across 8 bases. Germline CDR1 and CDR2: SGHTA and FQGNSA. V was clipped by 6 bases and J by 1 base; unmatched bases: 12. The CDR3 has 17 residues. Full variable domain (outside the CDR3, taken from reference TRBV7-2 and TRBJ2-3): GAGVSQSPSNKVTEKGKDVELRCDPISGHTALYWYRQSLGQGLEFLIYFQGNSAPDKSGLPSDRFSAERTGGSVSTLTIQRTQQEDSAVYLCASSPRTAGAGTDTQYFGPGTRLTVL.

The chain links TRBV7-3 to TRBJ2-1, with a tentative D call TRBD1 (5 bases). This CDR3 spans 16 amino acids. The germline V gene encodes CDR1 SGHTA and CDR2 FQGTGA. Trimming left V 5 bases short and J 9 bases short, with 23 bases between. CDR3 sequence (DNA): TGTGCCAGCAGCCCCCAGGCCCCAGGACACGGCAGTGAGCAGTTCTTC. It yields the protein CASSPQAPGHGSEQFF. The full variable domain, with the rest looked up from reference TRBV7-3 and TRBJ2-1, is GAGVSQTPSNKVTEKGKYVELRCDPISGHTALYWYRQSLGQGPEFLIYFQGTGAADDSGLPNDRFFAVRPEGSVSTLKIQRTERGDSAVYLCASSPQAPGHGSEQFFGPGTRLTVL.

For the CDR3, the DNA is TGCGCCAGCAGCTCCGGGTCAATTCCAGAGACCCAGTACTTC. Protein product: CASSSGSIPETQYF. This chain uses TRBV5-1 with TRBJ2-5; D uncertain. V lost 3 bases and J lost 4, with 13 bases in between. From germline, CDR1 is SGHRS and CDR2 YFSETQ. The CDR3 sequence is 14 residues long.

CDR3 nucleotide sequence: TGTGCCAGCAGCTTTCTTTTCCATGAGCAGTACTTC. Protein: CASSFLFHEQYF. The V call is TRBV7-9, the J call TRBJ2-7; no clear D gene. Trimming took 3 bases from V and 7 from J, leaving 10 bases between them. This CDR3 is built from 12 residues. Germline CDR1 reads SEHNR; CDR2 reads FQNEAQ (reference sequence).

In this sample, this clonotype turned up a few times. The chain carries TRBV12-3 or TRBV12-4 and TRBJ1-2; D possibly corresponds to TRBD1 (5 bases). This CDR3 region has 14 residues. V dropped 1 base and J dropped 4 bases, with 10 bases sitting between them. The CDR3, as DNA: TGTGCCAGCAGTTTAGAGGGGCGGGGCTATGGCTACACCTTC. The encoded protein is CASSLEGRGYGYTF.

The gene calls are TRBV11-3 and TRBJ2-3, with 13 bases identical to TRBD2. J gave up 6 bases and V 5 bases, and 2 bases lay outside the gene matches. The CDR3 runs 14 residues. Germline lookup yields CDR1 SGHNT and CDR2 YENEEA. The CDR3 spells CASSRTSGSDTQYF. For the CDR3, the DNA is TGTGCCAGCAGCCGGACTAGCGGGAGTGATACGCAGTATTTT. Supplemented by reference TRBV11-3 and TRBJ2-3, the full variable domain reads EAGVVQSPRYKIIEKKQPVAFWCNPISGHNTLYWYLQNLGQGPELLIRYENEEAVDDSQLPKDRFSAERLKGVDSTLKIQPAELGDSAVYLCASSRTSGSDTQYFGPGTRLTVL.

Points on this clonotype: This may arise from a read error, as a much more abundant clone is one base away. The DNA of the CDR3 is TGTGCCAGCAGCACAACGGAGGAGGAGCAGTACTTC. It translates to CASSTTEEEQYF. The V gene is TRBV4-2, the J gene TRBJ2-5; a weak D match, TRBD2 (5 bases). Between the trimmed V and J ends, which lost 5 bases and 11 bases, there was a span of 15 bases. The CDR3 totals 12 residues. Looked up from germline, CDR1 is LGHNA and CDR2 is YNFKEQ.

The chain joins TRBV27 to TRBJ2-6; D not resolved. The CDR3 has 16 residues. Deletions cut 4 bases from V and 0 bases from J, with 10 bases between. Germline CDR1 reads MNHEY; CDR2 reads SMNVEV (reference sequence). The CDR3 is CASSSFHYSGANVLTF. In DNA, the CDR3 is TGTGCCAGCAGTTCCTTTCATTACTCTGGGGCCAACGTCCTGACTTTC.

A few counts support this clonotype. The rearrangement uses TRBV27 and TRBJ2-3, with D perhaps matching TRBD2 (5 bases). V dropped 2 bases and J dropped 4 bases, with 16 bases sitting between them. The V gene's germline CDR1 is MNHEY and CDR2 SMNVEV (reference sequence). CDR3 size: 16 residues. The CDR3 bases are TGTGCCAGCAGTTTAAGGACTTCGGCCAGGTCAGATACGCAGTATTTT. As protein: CASSLRTSARSDTQYF.

V and J are TRBV14 and TRBJ1-2; 9 positions agree with TRBD1. This CDR3 contains 18 residues. J gave up 2 bases and V 2 bases, and 12 bases lay outside the gene matches. Looked up from germline, CDR1 is SGHDN and CDR2 is FVKESK. The DNA of the CDR3 is TGTGCCAGCAGCCAAAGGACCTTGAGGGACAGGGAAAACTATGGCTACACCTTC. Amino acid sequence: CASSQRTLRDRENYGYTF.

This chain links TRBV9 with TRBJ2-2; no clear D gene. This CDR3 has 16 amino acids. V was cut by 2 bases and J by 1 base, with 12 bases left in between. Germline values: CDR1 SGDLS, CDR2 YYNGEE. For the CDR3, the DNA is TGTGCCAGCAGCGTGTCTAGGGTTCTGAACACCGGGGAGCTGTTTTTT. Translating gives CASSVSRVLNTGELFF. The full variable domain, its missing parts supplied by reference TRBV9 and TRBJ2-2, is DSGVTQTPKHLITATGQRVTLRCSPRSGDLSVYWYQQSLDQGLQFLIQYYNGEERAKGNILERFSAQQFPDLHSELNLSSLELGDSALYFCASSVSRVLNTGELFFGEGSRLTVL.

The chain uses TRBV7-3 and TRBJ2-3, with 11 bases that match TRBD2. There are 17 residues in the CDR3. Per germline, CDR1 SGHTA and CDR2 FQGTGA. Losses at the gene ends were 7 bases for V and 0 bases for J; bases not matched to a gene: 9. The CDR3 sequence is CASNRYGTSGSTDTQYF. CDR3 bases: TGTGCCAGCAACCGTTATGGGACTAGCGGTAGCACAGATACGCAGTATTTT.

The DNA of the CDR3 is TGTGCCATCAGTGAATGGGTTACGGGGGTCAACTATGGCTACACCTTC. It encodes CAISEWVTGVNYGYTF. The chain uses TRBV10-3 and TRBJ1-2; D is possibly TRBD1 (5 bases). Germline CDR1 is ENHRY and CDR2 is SYGVKD. The CDR3 covers 16 residues. Trimming stripped 3 bases from V and 2 bases from J, with 16 bases between.